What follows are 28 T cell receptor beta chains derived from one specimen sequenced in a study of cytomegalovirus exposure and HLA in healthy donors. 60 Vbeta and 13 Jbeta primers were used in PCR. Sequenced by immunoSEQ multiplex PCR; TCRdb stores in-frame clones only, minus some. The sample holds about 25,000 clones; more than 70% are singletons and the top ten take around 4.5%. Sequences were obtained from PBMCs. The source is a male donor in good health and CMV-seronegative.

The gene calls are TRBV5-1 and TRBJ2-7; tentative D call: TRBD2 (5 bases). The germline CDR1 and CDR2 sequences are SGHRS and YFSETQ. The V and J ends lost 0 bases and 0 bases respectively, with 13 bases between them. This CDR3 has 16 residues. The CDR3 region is CASSLGGSHPSYEQYF. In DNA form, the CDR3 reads TGCGCCAGCAGCTTGGGAGGGAGTCATCCCTCCTACGAGCAGTACTTC.

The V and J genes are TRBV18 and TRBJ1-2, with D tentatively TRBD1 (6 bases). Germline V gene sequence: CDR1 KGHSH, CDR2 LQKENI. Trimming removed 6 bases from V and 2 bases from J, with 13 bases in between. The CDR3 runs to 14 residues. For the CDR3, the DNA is TGTGCCAGCTCTACCAGCCAGGGGAACTATGGCTACACCTTC. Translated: CASSTSQGNYGYTF.

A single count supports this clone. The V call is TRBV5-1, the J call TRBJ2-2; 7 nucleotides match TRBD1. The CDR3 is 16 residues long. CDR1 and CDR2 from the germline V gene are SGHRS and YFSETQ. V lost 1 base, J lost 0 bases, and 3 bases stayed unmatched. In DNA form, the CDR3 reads TGCGCCAGCAGCTTGATGGGACAGTCGAACACCGGGGAGCTGTTTTTT. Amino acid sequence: CASSLMGQSNTGELFF.

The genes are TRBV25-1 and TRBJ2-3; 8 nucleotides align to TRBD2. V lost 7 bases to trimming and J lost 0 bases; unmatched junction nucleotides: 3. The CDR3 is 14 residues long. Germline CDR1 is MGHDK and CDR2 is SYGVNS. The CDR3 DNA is TGTGCCAGCATTTCTAGCGGGAGCACAGATACGCAGTATTTT. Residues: CASISSGSTDTQYF.

The CDR3 nucleotides are TGTGCCAGCGAGGAGTACTACTCGCTGGGCGAGCAGTACTTC. Translating gives CASEEYYSLGEQYF. The chain has TRBV2 and TRBJ2-7; D remains ambiguous. The CDR3 extends over 14 amino acids. Per germline, CDR1 SNHLY and CDR2 FYNNEI. Trimming left V 8 bases short and J 6 bases short, with 20 bases between.

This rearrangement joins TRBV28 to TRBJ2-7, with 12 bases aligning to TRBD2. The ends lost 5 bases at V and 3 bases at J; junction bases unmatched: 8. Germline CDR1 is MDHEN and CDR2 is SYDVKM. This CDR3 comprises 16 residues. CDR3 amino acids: CASSGLAGFLYYEQYF. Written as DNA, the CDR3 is TGTGCCAGCAGTGGACTAGCGGGGTTTCTTTACTACGAGCAGTACTTC.

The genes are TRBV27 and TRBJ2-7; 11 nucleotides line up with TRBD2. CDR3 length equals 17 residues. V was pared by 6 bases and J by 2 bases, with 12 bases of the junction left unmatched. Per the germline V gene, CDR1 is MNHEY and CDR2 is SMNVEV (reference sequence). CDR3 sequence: CASSVAGGSPIAYEQYF. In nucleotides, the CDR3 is TGTGCCAGCAGCGTAGCGGGGGGGTCGCCGATCGCCTACGAGCAGTACTTC.

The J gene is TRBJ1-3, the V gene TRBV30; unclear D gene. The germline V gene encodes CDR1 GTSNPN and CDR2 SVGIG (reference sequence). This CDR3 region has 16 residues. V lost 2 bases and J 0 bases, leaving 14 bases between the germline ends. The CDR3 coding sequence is TGTGCCTGGAGTCAATTGGGAGTCAGCTCTGGAAACACCATATATTTT. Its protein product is CAWSQLGVSSGNTIYF.

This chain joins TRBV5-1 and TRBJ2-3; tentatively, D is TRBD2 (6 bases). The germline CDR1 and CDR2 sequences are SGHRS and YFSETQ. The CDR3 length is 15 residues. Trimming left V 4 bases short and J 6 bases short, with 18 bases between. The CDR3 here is CASSPLATRLDTQYF. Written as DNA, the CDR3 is TGCGCCAGCAGCCCTCTAGCGACTCGGTTGGATACGCAGTATTTT.

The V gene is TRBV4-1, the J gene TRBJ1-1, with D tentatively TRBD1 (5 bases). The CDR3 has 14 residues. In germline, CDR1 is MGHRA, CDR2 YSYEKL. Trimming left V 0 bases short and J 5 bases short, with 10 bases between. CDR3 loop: CASSQDHRQTEAFF. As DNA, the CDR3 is TGCGCCAGCAGCCAAGATCACAGGCAGACTGAAGCTTTCTTT.

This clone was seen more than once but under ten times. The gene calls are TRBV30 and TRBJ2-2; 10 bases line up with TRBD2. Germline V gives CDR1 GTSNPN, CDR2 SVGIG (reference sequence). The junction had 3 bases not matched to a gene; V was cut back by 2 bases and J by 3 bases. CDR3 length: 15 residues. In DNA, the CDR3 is TGTGCCTGGAGTCCAAGCGGGAGGGACACCGGGGAGCTGTTTTTT. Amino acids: CAWSPSGRDTGELFF.

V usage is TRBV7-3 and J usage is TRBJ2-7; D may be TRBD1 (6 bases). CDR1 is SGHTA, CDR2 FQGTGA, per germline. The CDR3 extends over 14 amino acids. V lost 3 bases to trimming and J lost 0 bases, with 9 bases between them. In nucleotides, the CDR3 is TGTGCCAGCAGCTTGACAGGAAGCTCCTACGAGCAGTACTTC. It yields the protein CASSLTGSSYEQYF.

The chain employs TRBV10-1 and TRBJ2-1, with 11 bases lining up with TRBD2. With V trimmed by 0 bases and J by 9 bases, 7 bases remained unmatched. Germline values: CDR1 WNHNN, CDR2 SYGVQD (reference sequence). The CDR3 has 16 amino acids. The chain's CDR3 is CASSESTSGVRVEQFF. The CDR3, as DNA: TGCGCCAGCAGTGAGTCGACTAGCGGGGTGAGGGTTGAGCAGTTCTTC.

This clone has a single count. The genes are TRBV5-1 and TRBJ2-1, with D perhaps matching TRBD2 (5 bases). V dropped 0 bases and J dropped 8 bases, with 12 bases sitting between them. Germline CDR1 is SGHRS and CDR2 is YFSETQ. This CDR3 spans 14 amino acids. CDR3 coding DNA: TGCGCCAGCAGCTTGGCTAGTAGCGAGGATGAGCAGTTCTTC. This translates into CASSLASSEDEQFF.

In nucleotides, the CDR3 is TGTGCCAGCAGCCAAGATTCCTCTGGCACAGATACGCAGTATTTT. The encoded protein is CASSQDSSGTDTQYF. The gene calls are TRBV14 and TRBJ2-3; no reliable D call. CDR3 length: 15 amino acids. Germline loops: CDR1 SGHDN, CDR2 FVKESK. With 0 bases removed from V and 1 base from J, the gap between germline ends came to 8 bases.

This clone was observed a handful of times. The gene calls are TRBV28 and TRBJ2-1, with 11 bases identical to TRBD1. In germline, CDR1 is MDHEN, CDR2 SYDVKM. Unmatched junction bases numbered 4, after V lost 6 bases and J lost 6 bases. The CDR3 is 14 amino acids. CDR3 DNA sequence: TGTGCCAGCAGGGGACAGGGGGTCGGCAATGAGCAGTTCTTC. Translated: CASRGQGVGNEQFF.

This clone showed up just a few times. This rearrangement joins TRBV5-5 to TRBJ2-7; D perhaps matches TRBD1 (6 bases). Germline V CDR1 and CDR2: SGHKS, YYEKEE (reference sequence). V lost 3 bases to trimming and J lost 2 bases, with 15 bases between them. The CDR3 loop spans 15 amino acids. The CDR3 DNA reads TGTGCCAGCAGCTACGGACAGACTAAGCCCTACGAGCAGTACTTC. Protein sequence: CASSYGQTKPYEQYF. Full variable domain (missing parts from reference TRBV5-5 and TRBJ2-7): DAGVTQSPTHLIKTRGQQVTLRCSPISGHKSVSWYQQVLGQGPQFIFQYYEKEERGRGNFPDRFSARQFPNYSSELNVNALLLGDSALYLCASSYGQTKPYEQYFGPGTRLTVT.

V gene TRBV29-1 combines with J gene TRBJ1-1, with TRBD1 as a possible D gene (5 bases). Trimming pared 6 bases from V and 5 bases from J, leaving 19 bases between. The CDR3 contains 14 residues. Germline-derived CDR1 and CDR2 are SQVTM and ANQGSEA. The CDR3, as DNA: TGCAGCGTCACCCGCGGGGCGCGTGATACTGAAGCTTTCTTT. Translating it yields CSVTRGARDTEAFF.

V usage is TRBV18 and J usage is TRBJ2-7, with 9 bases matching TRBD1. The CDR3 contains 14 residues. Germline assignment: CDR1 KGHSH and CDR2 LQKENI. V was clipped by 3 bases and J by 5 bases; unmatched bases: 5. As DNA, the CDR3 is TGTGCCAGCTCACCTAAGACAGGGGGAGACGAGCAGTACTTC. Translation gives CASSPKTGGDEQYF.

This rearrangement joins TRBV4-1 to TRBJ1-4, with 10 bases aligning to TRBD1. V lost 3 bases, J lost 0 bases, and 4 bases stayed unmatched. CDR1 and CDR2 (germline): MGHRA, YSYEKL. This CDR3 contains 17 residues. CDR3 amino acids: CASSQETGGATNEKLFF. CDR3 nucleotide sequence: TGCGCCAGCAGCCAGGAGACAGGGGGCGCAACTAATGAAAAACTGTTTTTT.

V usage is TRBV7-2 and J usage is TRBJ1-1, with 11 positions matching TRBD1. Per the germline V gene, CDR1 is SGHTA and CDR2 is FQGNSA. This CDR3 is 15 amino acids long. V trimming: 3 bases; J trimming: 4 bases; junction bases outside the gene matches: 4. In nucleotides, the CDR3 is TGTGCCAGCAGCTTCACCGGGACAGGGGGCACTGAAGCTTTCTTT. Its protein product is CASSFTGTGGTEAFF.

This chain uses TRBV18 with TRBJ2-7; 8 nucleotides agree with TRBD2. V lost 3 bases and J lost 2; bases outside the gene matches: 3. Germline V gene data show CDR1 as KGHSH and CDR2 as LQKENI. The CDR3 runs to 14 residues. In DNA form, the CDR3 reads TGTGCCAGCTCACCCCTAGCGGGCGCCTACGAGCAGTACTTC. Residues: CASSPLAGAYEQYF.

This CDR3 is CASSPRTGYNTDTQYF. In nucleotides, the CDR3 is TGTGCCAGCAGTCCGCGGACAGGGTATAACACAGATACGCAGTATTTT. This chain joins TRBV28 and TRBJ2-3; 8 bases agree with TRBD1. Per the germline V gene, CDR1 is MDHEN and CDR2 is SYDVKM. V lost 5 bases and J lost 2; bases outside the gene matches: 9. This CDR3 has 16 residues.

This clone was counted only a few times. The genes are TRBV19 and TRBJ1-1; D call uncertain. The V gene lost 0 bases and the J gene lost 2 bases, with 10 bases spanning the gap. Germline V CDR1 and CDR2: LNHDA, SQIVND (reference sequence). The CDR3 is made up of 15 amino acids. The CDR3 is CASSIDLEANTEAFF. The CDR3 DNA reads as TGTGCCAGTAGTATAGATCTCGAGGCTAACACTGAAGCTTTCTTT.

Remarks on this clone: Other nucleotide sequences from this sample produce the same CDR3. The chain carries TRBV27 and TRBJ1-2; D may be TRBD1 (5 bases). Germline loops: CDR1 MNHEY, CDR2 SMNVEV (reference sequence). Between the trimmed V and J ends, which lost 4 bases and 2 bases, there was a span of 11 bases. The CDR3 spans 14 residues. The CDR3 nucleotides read TGTGCCAGCAGTTCCGGCGGGGCGAACTATGGCTACACCTTC. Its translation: CASSSGGANYGYTF.

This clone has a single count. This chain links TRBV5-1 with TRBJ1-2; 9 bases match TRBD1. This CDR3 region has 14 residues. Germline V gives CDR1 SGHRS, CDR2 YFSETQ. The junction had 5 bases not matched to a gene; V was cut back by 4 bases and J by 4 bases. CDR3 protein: CASSLQGAGYGYTF. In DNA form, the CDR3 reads TGCGCCAGCAGCCTACAGGGGGCCGGCTATGGCTACACCTTC.

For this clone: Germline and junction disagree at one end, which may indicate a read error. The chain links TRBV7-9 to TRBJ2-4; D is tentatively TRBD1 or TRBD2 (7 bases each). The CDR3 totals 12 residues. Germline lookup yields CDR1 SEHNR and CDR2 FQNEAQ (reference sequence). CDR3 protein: CSSGTAENIQYF. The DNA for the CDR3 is TGTTCCAGCGGGACAGCGGAAAACATTCAGTACTTC.

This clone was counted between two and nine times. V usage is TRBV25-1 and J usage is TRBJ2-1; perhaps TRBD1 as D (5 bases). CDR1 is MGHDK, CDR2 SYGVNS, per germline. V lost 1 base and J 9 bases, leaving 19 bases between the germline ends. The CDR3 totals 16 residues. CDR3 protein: CASSESAGIDAGEQFF. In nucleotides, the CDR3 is TGTGCCAGCAGTGAATCGGCAGGGATCGATGCTGGTGAGCAGTTCTTC. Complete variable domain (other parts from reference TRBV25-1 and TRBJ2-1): EADIYQTPRYLVIGTGKKITLECSQTMGHDKMYWYQQDPGMELHLIHYSYGVNSTEKGDLSSESTVSRIRTEHFPLTLESARPSHTSQYLCASSESAGIDAGEQFFGPGTRLTVL.